The clone carrying this T cell receptor (beta chain) was detected only a few times. The sample belongs to a study of T cells after yellow fever vaccination. CDR1 and CDR2 from the germline V gene are SGHRS and YFSETQ. Trimming stripped 0 bases from V and 0 bases from J, with 7 bases between. This CDR3 has 15 amino acids. TCRdb fed the 5' RACE reads into MiXCR, producing one record per CDR3 protein. This repertoire shows some 340,000 distinct CDR3 sequences, 4.1% found once; its top ten account for around 25%. Specimen: PBMCs, collected 5 days after the yellow fever booster vaccination. This TCR came from a man between 18 and 29 years old who received the YFV17D yellow fever vaccine. The V call is TRBV5-1, the J call TRBJ1-3; D ambiguous. Written as DNA, the CDR3 is TGCGCCAGCAGCTTGGGGGTCAACTCTGGAAACACCATATATTTT. This gives the protein CASSLGVNSGNTIYF.